One and the same sample provided the 32 T cell receptor beta chains below, sequenced in a study of early T cells in non-severe SARS-CoV-2 infection (dated by TCRdb to the early 2020s). Library preparation was by 5' RACE. TCRdb lists the instrument as NextSeq 500. Using fastp at Q25 and MiXCR, TCRdb reprocessed the public reads and kept productive beta chains. Entries are consolidated by CDR3 protein sequence, retaining the most common genes and DNA. The sample includes 70,000 to 90,000 distinct CDR3 sequences, with 10% observed a single time. The ten largest clones represent around 8% of the sample. The specimen comprised whole blood, sampled at baseline. All receptors derive from an adult who was a healthcare worker with PCR-confirmed SARS-CoV-2 infection or an uninfected control (not recorded which).

This chain links TRBV28 with TRBJ1-5, with D uncertain. Germline-derived CDR1 and CDR2 are MDHEN and SYDVKM. The CDR3 totals 17 residues. Between the trimmed V and J ends, which lost 6 bases and 0 bases, there was a span of 18 bases. The CDR3 DNA reads as TGTGCCAGCAGCGGAGCGAGGGTGAGAGATAGCAATCAGCCCCAGCATTTT. Translation: CASSGARVRDSNQPQHF. The variable domain in full, with the rest retrieved from reference TRBV28 and TRBJ1-5, is DVKVTQSSRYLVKRTGEKVFLECVQDMDHENMFWYRQDPGLGLRLIYFSYDVKMKEKGDIPEGYSVSREKKERFSLILESASTNQTSMYLCASSGARVRDSNQPQHFGDGTRLSIL.

The V and J genes are TRBV11-2 and TRBJ2-1; D perhaps matches TRBD1 (7 bases). CDR1 is SGHAT and CDR2 is FQNNGV in the germline V gene. This CDR3 region has 17 residues. V was trimmed by 3 bases and J by 8 bases, leaving 23 bases between them. The CDR3 region is CASSFRGRGALVDEQFF. The CDR3 DNA sequence: TGTGCCAGCAGCTTTAGGGGGCGCGGGGCCCTAGTTGATGAGCAGTTCTTC.

This chain joins TRBV20-1 and TRBJ2-1, with TRBD2 matching over 9 bases. The germline gives CDR1 DFQATT, CDR2 SNEGSKA (reference sequence). Trimming took 4 bases from V and 0 from J; bases not matched to a gene: 4. The CDR3 has 15 residues. CDR3 sequence (DNA): TGCAGTGCTACTAGCGGGGCGAGCTCCTACAATGAGCAGTTCTTC. Encoded protein: CSATSGASSYNEQFF.

The chain combines TRBV29-1 with TRBJ2-2; 8 positions agree with TRBD2. The CDR3 is made up of 13 amino acids. CDR1 and CDR2 (germline): SQVTM, ANQGSEA. With 4 bases clipped from V and 6 bases from J, the junction kept 4 bases outside the gene matches. The DNA for the CDR3 is TGCAGCGTTGCGAAGACTAGCGCCGGGGAGCTGTTTTTT. Protein: CSVAKTSAGELFF.

This clonotype has at least ten counts. The V call is TRBV9, the J call TRBJ2-1; D unclear. Germline V gene lookup returns CDR1 SGDLS and CDR2 YYNGEE. The CDR3 loop spans 12 amino acids. The ends were cut back, 4 bases at V and 7 bases at J, with 9 bases in the middle. CDR3 amino acids: CASSSPLNEQFF. CDR3 nucleotides: TGTGCCAGCAGCTCCCCTCTGAATGAGCAGTTCTTC.

This clonotype appeared once. The chain employs TRBV7-2 and TRBJ2-7, with TRBD2 identical over 10 bases. The ends lost 5 bases at V and 7 bases at J; junction bases unmatched: 14. CDR3 length: 16 residues. Germline V CDR1 and CDR2: SGHTA, FQGNSA. The CDR3 protein is CASSLSPAGGPREQYF. CDR3 coding DNA: TGTGCCAGCAGCCTTAGCCCAGCGGGAGGGCCGAGAGAGCAGTACTTC.

This clonotype has at least ten counts. V and J are TRBV12-3 or TRBV12-4 and TRBJ1-5; D is possibly TRBD1 (6 bases). V was pared by 7 bases and J by 5 bases, with 15 bases between. This CDR3 is 14 amino acids long. The CDR3 protein is CASTMTGGDQPQHF. The CDR3 DNA is TGTGCCAGCACCATGACAGGTGGGGATCAGCCCCAGCATTTT.

The chain's CDR3 is CASMAGGGRTDTQYF. The CDR3 nucleotides are TGTGCCAGCATGGCCGGGGGCGGGAGAACAGATACGCAGTATTTT. The chain has TRBV28 and TRBJ2-3; a weak D match, TRBD2 (7 bases). The CDR3 totals 15 residues. Germline values: CDR1 MDHEN, CDR2 SYDVKM. V lost 7 bases and J 3 bases, leaving 17 bases between the germline ends. Variable domain in full (rest from reference TRBV28 and TRBJ2-3): DVKVTQSSRYLVKRTGEKVFLECVQDMDHENMFWYRQDPGLGLRLIYFSYDVKMKEKGDIPEGYSVSREKKERFSLILESASTNQTSMYLCASMAGGGRTDTQYFGPGTRLTVL.

The V call is TRBV2, the J call TRBJ2-2; the D is unclear. CDR1 and CDR2 (germline): SNHLY, FYNNEI. This CDR3 has 14 amino acids. V lost 1 base, J lost 8 bases, and 11 bases lay in between. In nucleotides, the CDR3 is TGTGCCAGCAGTGAAGTGGGGTGGAAGGGGGAGCTGTTTTTT. It codes for CASSEVGWKGELFF. The full variable domain, rest sourced from reference TRBV2 and TRBJ2-2, is EPEVTQTPSHQVTQMGQEVILRCVPISNHLYFYWYRQILGQKVEFLVSFYNNEISEKSEIFDDQFSVERPDGSNFTLKIRSTKLEDSAMYFCASSEVGWKGELFFGEGSRLTVL.

This clonotype was counted many times. The chain links TRBV2 to TRBJ2-1; 7 bases are shared with TRBD1. The V segment lost 5 bases and the J segment 8 bases; nucleotides outside the gene matches: 15. CDR3 length: 16 amino acids. Per the germline V gene, CDR1 is SNHLY and CDR2 is FYNNEI. The CDR3 is CASSLRQGFGHDEQFF. The CDR3, as DNA: TGTGCCAGCAGTCTCCGACAGGGATTCGGACACGATGAGCAGTTCTTC.

The chain couples TRBV6-1 to TRBJ1-6, with D possibly matching TRBD1 (5 bases). Germline CDR1 MNHNS, CDR2 SASEGT. The CDR3 extends over 13 amino acids. Trimming took 10 bases from V and 7 from J, leaving 14 bases between them. The CDR3 loop is CAITTANNSPLHF. CDR3 bases: TGTGCCATCACGACAGCTAACAATTCACCCCTCCACTTT.

This clonotype was detected many times. The rearrangement uses TRBV2 and TRBJ2-1; 8 nucleotides agree with TRBD1. After removal of 4 bases from V and 4 bases from J, the junction contained 6 bases not matched to a gene. CDR1 and CDR2 from the germline V gene are SNHLY and FYNNEI. The CDR3 runs 15 residues. CDR3 sequence: CASSVDRGHYNEQFF. As DNA, the CDR3 is TGTGCCAGCAGTGTCGACAGGGGACATTACAATGAGCAGTTCTTC.

This clonotype was observed many times. The chain is built from TRBV10-3 and TRBJ2-7; no definite D call. The CDR3 covers 11 residues. The V end lost 0 bases, the J end lost 7 bases, and 4 bases lay between the germline ends. Per germline, CDR1 ENHRY and CDR2 SYGVKD. This CDR3 reads CAISESSEQYF. CDR3 nucleotide sequence: TGTGCCATCAGTGAGTCGTCGGAGCAGTACTTC.

This clonotype occurred a few times. V gene TRBV15 combines with J gene TRBJ1-4; tentatively, D is TRBD1 (5 bases). CDR1 and CDR2 (germline): LNHNV, YYDKDF (reference sequence). The ends were cut back, 6 bases at V and 5 bases at J, with 13 bases in the middle. The CDR3 spans 14 residues. The CDR3 bases are TGTGCCACCAGTAAAGGGGAGAGAAATGAAAAACTGTTTTTT. Translation: CATSKGERNEKLFF.

The genes are TRBV30 and TRBJ2-5; D possibly corresponds to TRBD1 (5 bases). V shed 1 base and J shed 0 bases, with 30 bases lying between them. The germline gives CDR1 GTSNPN, CDR2 SVGIG (reference sequence). There are 21 residues in the CDR3. CDR3 bases: TGTGCCTGGAGTGGACAGTTATGGAACTTTGGCCAGGAAGGGTACCAAGAGACCCAGTACTTC. Protein: CAWSGQLWNFGQEGYQETQYF. Supplemented by reference TRBV30 and TRBJ2-5, the full variable domain reads SQTIHQWPATLVQPVGSPLSLECTVEGTSNPNLYWYRQAAGRGLQLLFYSVGIGQISSEVPQNLSASRPQDRQFILSSKKLLLSDSGFYLCAWSGQLWNFGQEGYQETQYFGPGTRLLVL.

The table lists this clonotype with many counts. J is TRBJ2-7 and V is TRBV29-1, with D perhaps matching TRBD1 (5 bases). The CDR3 sequence is 13 residues long. Germline CDR1 SQVTM, CDR2 ANQGSEA. V was trimmed by 5 bases and J by 5 bases, leaving 16 bases between them. CDR3 nucleotides: TGCAGCGTTAAGGGGCAGTTCGCAAACGAGCAGTACTTC. It yields the protein CSVKGQFANEQYF.

V gene TRBV6-2 or TRBV6-3 combines with J gene TRBJ1-5, with D possibly TRBD1 on 5 matching bases. The ends were cut back, 5 bases at V and 9 bases at J, with 11 bases in the middle. The CDR3 has 12 amino acids. From germline, CDR1 is MNHEY and CDR2 SVGEGT. The CDR3: CASSGAGLPQHF. The CDR3 DNA reads TGTGCCAGCAGTGGCGCAGGGCTGCCCCAGCATTTT.

This clonotype was counted at least ten times. DNA of the CDR3: TGTGCCAGCAGGAGGGGACAGGGCGTCGGCGGCTACACCTTC. Residues: CASRRGQGVGGYTF. The chain combines TRBV6-2 or TRBV6-3 with TRBJ1-2; TRBD1 matches at 9 bases. Germline V gene sequence: CDR1 MNHEY, CDR2 SVGEGT. J lost 8 bases, V lost 6 bases, and 10 bases had no gene match. The CDR3 is 14 residues long.

The rearrangement links TRBV21-1 to TRBJ1-4; TRBD1 is the table's D call, not checked against the DNA. TRBV21-1 counts as a pseudogene. The CDR3 spans 18 residues. The CDR3 is CASSKGPGMTATNEKLFF. As DNA, the CDR3 is TGTGCCAGCAGCAAAGGCCCGGGGATGACCGCAACTAATGAAAAACTGTTTTTT.

This chain links TRBV5-8 with TRBJ1-1, with D possibly TRBD1 on 5 matching bases. The CDR3 has 13 amino acids. V was pared by 6 bases and J by 4 bases, with 13 bases between. Germline lookup yields CDR1 SGHTS and CDR2 YDEGEE. The CDR3, as DNA: TGTGCCAGCACCGAGGGGAGTTTCACTGAAGCTTTCTTT. It codes for CASTEGSFTEAFF.

The table lists this clonotype with a count of one. One base away lies a much larger clone, so this may be a sequencing read error. This chain links TRBV3-1 with TRBJ2-2, with TRBD2 identical over 7 bases. V trimming: 7 bases; J trimming: 3 bases; junction bases outside the gene matches: 8. The CDR3 spans 15 residues. The germline CDR1 and CDR2 sequences are LGHDT and YNNKEL (reference sequence). CDR3 in DNA: TGTGCCAGCACCCCTCCAGCGGGGTACACCGGGGAGCTGTTTTTT. This translates into CASTPPAGYTGELFF.

This clonotype came up a few times. The chain combines TRBV12-3 or TRBV12-4 with TRBJ2-2, with TRBD2 identical over 9 bases. V was clipped by 4 bases and J by 4 bases; unmatched bases: 4. There are 15 residues in the CDR3. In nucleotides, the CDR3 is TGTGCCAGCAGTTCTAGCGGGACTGTCACCGGGGAGCTGTTTTTT. It yields the protein CASSSSGTVTGELFF.

This sequence joins TRBV20-1 and TRBJ1-2; tentatively, D is TRBD1 (5 bases). The V gene's germline CDR1 is DFQATT and CDR2 SNEGSKA (reference sequence). V was cut by 7 bases and J by 5 bases, with 11 bases left in between. This CDR3 has 11 amino acids. The CDR3 reads CSGGREYGYTF. The CDR3, as DNA: TGCAGTGGGGGCAGGGAATATGGCTACACCTTC.

This clonotype was recorded at least ten times. The V gene is TRBV2, the J gene TRBJ2-1; 9 bases agree with TRBD2. This CDR3 is 13 amino acids long. The germline CDR1 and CDR2 sequences are SNHLY and FYNNEI. Losses at the gene ends were 8 bases for V and 5 bases for J; bases not matched to a gene: 4. CDR3 in amino acids: CASVSGGDNEQFF. As DNA, the CDR3 is TGTGCCAGCGTTAGCGGGGGTGACAATGAGCAGTTCTTC.

The chain links TRBV5-1 to TRBJ1-6, with no clear D. The germline V gene has CDR1 SGHRS and CDR2 YFSETQ. This CDR3 spans 18 amino acids. V shed 4 bases and J shed 10 bases, with 27 bases lying between them. This CDR3 is CASSSRPGGETRGSPLHF. The CDR3 DNA reads TGCGCCAGCAGCAGTAGACCGGGTGGGGAAACCCGGGGATCACCCCTCCACTTT.

At least ten counts were recorded for this clonotype. This chain connects TRBV10-2 to TRBJ2-2; no clear D. The V end lost 5 bases, the J end lost 3 bases, and 7 bases lay between the germline ends. Per germline, CDR1 WSHSY and CDR2 SAAADI. CDR3 length equals 13 residues. CDR3: CASSFQDTGELFF. CDR3 coding DNA: TGCGCCAGCAGTTTCCAAGACACCGGGGAGCTGTTTTTT.

This clonotype was found many times. The chain recombines TRBV7-9 with TRBJ2-2; D gene uncertain. The CDR3 is 15 residues long. With 5 bases removed from V and 4 bases from J, the gap between germline ends came to 14 bases. Germline lookup yields CDR1 SEHNR and CDR2 FQNEAQ (reference sequence). The CDR3 nucleotides read TGTGCCAGCAGCCCCGGTGGTATCGGCACCGGGGAGCTGTTTTTT. It encodes CASSPGGIGTGELFF.

The sample holds many counts of this clonotype. The chain couples TRBV12-3 or TRBV12-4 to TRBJ1-1; no reliable D call. V was shortened by 3 bases and J by 5 bases, with 10 bases between the two germline ends. This CDR3 spans 13 amino acids. The CDR3 region has the DNA TGTGCCAGCAGTTTTGGGTCAATGACTGAAGCTTTCTTT. Residues: CASSFGSMTEAFF.

The table lists this clonotype with many counts. The genes are TRBV4-3 and TRBJ2-3; D unresolved. The germline gives CDR1 LGHNA, CDR2 YSLEER. The V and J ends lost 2 bases and 1 base respectively, with 10 bases between them. The CDR3 has 15 residues. CDR3 region: CASSQLGWGTDTQYF. The CDR3 nucleotides read TGCGCCAGCAGCCAACTTGGCTGGGGCACAGATACGCAGTATTTT.

This clonotype has only a few counts. The rearrangement joins TRBV7-7 to TRBJ2-1; TRBD1 is a possible D gene (5 bases). The CDR3 spans 15 residues. Germline CDR1 and CDR2: SSHAT and FNYEAQ (reference sequence). With 3 bases removed from V and 5 bases from J, the gap between germline ends came to 14 bases. CDR3 bases: TGTGCCAGCAGCTTTGGAAGGGGCCGGAACAATGAGCAGTTCTTC. This gives the protein CASSFGRGRNNEQFF. Full variable domain (outside the CDR3, taken from reference TRBV7-7 and TRBJ2-1): GAGVSQSPRYKVTKRGQDVTLRCDPISSHATLYWYQQALGQGPEFLTYFNYEAQPDKSGLPSDRFSAERPEGSISTLTIQRTEQRDSAMYRCASSFGRGRNNEQFFGPGTRLTVL.

The rearrangement joins TRBV11-2 to TRBJ2-1, with D possibly being TRBD1 or TRBD2 (5 bases each). The CDR3 contains 13 residues. Germline V gene sequence: CDR1 SGHAT, CDR2 FQNNGV. The V end lost 3 bases, the J end lost 3 bases, and 6 bases lay between the germline ends. The CDR3 reads CASSLRGYNEQFF. In DNA, the CDR3 is TGTGCCAGCAGCTTGAGGGGCTACAATGAGCAGTTCTTC.

This clonotype was detected a few times. This chain uses TRBV7-2 with TRBJ2-3; D unresolved. This CDR3 comprises 14 residues. V was trimmed by 4 bases and J by 0 bases, leaving 8 bases between them. CDR1 and CDR2 (germline): SGHTA, FQGNSA. The CDR3 loop reads CASSSGLSTDTQYF. For the CDR3, the DNA is TGTGCCAGCAGCTCCGGTCTTAGCACAGATACGCAGTATTTT. The full variable domain, its missing parts supplied by reference TRBV7-2 and TRBJ2-3, is GAGVSQSPSNKVTEKGKDVELRCDPISGHTALYWYRQSLGQGLEFLIYFQGNSAPDKSGLPSDRFSAERTGGSVSTLTIQRTQQEDSAVYLCASSSGLSTDTQYFGPGTRLTVL.